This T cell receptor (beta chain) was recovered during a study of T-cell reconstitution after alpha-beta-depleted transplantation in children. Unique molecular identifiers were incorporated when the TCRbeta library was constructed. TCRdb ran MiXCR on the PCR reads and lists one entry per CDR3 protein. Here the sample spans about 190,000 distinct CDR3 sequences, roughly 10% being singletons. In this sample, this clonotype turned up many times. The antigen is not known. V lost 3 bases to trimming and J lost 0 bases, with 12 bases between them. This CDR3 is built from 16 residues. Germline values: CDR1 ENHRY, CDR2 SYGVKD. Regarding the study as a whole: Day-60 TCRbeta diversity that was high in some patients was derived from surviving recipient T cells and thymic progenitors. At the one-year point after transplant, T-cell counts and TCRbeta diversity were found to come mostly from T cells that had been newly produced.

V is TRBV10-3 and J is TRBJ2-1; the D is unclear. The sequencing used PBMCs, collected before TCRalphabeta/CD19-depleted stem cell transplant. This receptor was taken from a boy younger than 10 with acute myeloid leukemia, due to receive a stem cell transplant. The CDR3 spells CAISDEESSSYNEQFF. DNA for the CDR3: TGTGCCATCAGTGATGAAGAGTCAAGCTCCTACAATGAGCAGTTCTTC.